The clone carrying this T cell receptor beta chain was seen ten or more times. This entry comes from a study of type 1 regulatory T cells. The overall study: T-allo10 is a Tr1-enriched, alloantigen-specific CD4 T cell product made in vitro.

Germline loops: CDR1 SNHLY, CDR2 FYNNEI. Losses at the gene ends were 0 bases for V and 8 bases for J; bases not matched to a gene: 1. The CDR3 contains 14 residues. TCRdb processed the reads anew with MiXCR; each CDR3 protein has one entry. The table lists about 97,000 distinct CDR3 sequences, about a third of them singletons. The source material was CD4+ T cells, either the whole sample or a sorted fraction (not recorded which). V is TRBV2 and J is TRBJ2-4, with 10 bases fitting TRBD1. This receptor was taken from a human donor in good health. The DNA of the CDR3 is TGTGCCAGCAGTGAAGCAGGACAGGGGGACATTCAGTACTTC. This gives the protein CASSEAGQGDIQYF.